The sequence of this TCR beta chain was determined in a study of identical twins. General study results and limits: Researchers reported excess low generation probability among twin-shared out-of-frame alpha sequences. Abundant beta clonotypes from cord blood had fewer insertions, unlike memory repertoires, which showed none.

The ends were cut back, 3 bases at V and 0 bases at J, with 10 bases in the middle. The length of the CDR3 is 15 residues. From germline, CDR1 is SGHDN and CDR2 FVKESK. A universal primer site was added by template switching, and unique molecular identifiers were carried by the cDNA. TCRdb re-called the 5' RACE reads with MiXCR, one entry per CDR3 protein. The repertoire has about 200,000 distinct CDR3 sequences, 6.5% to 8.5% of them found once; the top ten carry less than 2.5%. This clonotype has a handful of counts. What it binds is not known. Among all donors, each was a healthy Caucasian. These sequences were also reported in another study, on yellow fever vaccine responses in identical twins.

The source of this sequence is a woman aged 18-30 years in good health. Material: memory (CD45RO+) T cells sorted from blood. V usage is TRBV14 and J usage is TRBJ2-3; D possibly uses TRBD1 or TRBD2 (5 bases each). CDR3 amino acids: CASSQGRWSTDTQYF. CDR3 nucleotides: TGTGCCAGCAGCCAGGGACGGTGGAGCACAGATACGCAGTATTTT.